This T cell receptor (beta chain) was sequenced in a study of cytomegalovirus exposure and HLA in healthy donors. General observations from the study: A later analysis revealed that TCR association rates differed between HLA loci, peaking at DRB1 and bottoming out at HLA-C. A missense DCLRE1C variant was associated with V- and J-gene trimming of TCR beta chains in a later analysis, and an independent cohort replicated the association. Reports credit the classifier with highly specific, highly sensitive diagnosis of cytomegalovirus status.

About this clone itself: Its antigen remains unknown.

Primers: 60 Vbeta forward and 13 Jbeta reverse. In the original workflow: There were about 80 million unique TCR beta chains by a later count, and approximately 10 million of them were shared. The assay was immunoSEQ multiplex PCR, and TCRdb's table has in-frame clones only and misses some. V, J and clone size derive from that table, while D and trimming were established from the DNA sequence. The sample shows 150,000 to 200,000 clones, approximately 71% of them seen only once. The receptor comes from a man aged 18 to 35 in good health and CMV-seropositive. The material sequenced was PBMCs.

The CDR3 DNA reads TGTGCCAGCAGTTTAAATAGCGGCCTAAGCTCCTACAATGAGCAGTTCTTC. Translated: CASSLNSGLSSYNEQFF. This chain uses TRBV28 with TRBJ2-1; TRBD2 is a possible D gene (6 bases). Germline V gene lookup returns CDR1 MDHEN and CDR2 SYDVKM. The CDR3 is 17 residues long. The V end was cut by 2 bases, the J end by 0 bases, with 14 bases between.